This T cell receptor beta chain was recorded in a study of regulatory T cells in long-lasting Graves disease. CDR3 length equals 15 residues. Germline values: CDR1 SGHVS, CDR2 FQNEAQ. Trimming stripped 2 bases from V and 1 base from J, with 8 bases between. Both iRepertoire HTBI primers and Arm-PCR of CDR3 regions were used to build the TCR beta libraries. One entry per CDR3 protein, called by TCRdb with MiXCR from the multiplex PCR reads. The repertoire holds over 400,000 distinct CDR3 sequences, with 12% to 15% as singletons. The time point denotes: newly diagnosed GD, antithyroid drugs for less than 3 months. From PBMCs, RNA was extracted and then used to make the TCR library. This clonotype was observed a few times. This sample was also put to use in a study of T cells in Graves' hyperthyroidism and ophthalmopathy. As that report states: Diagnosis rested on symptoms, serum thyroxine and TRAb, thyroid ultrasound, and orbital computed tomography. First-round RT-PCR of the TCR CDR3 relied on the HTBI primer set.

This chain links TRBV7-8 with TRBJ2-2, with D possibly being TRBD1 (6 bases). The TCR comes from a woman aged 50 to 65 with Graves disease. Sequenced here: peripheral blood mononuclear cells (PBMCs), sampled at new diagnosis, from a patient treated with antithyroid drugs. The CDR3 loop is CASSLRGQNTGELFF. The CDR3 DNA reads as TGTGCCAGCAGCTTAAGGGGACAGAACACCGGGGAGCTGTTTTTT.